The clone carrying this T cell receptor beta chain has more than one count but fewer than ten. The CDR3 is made up of 14 amino acids. V was clipped by 2 bases and J by 5 bases; unmatched bases: 4. This sample was included in a study of T-cell memory formation after mild COVID-19. Each CDR3 protein is one row after TCRdb ran MiXCR on the 5' RACE reads. In the table there are a few hundred thousand distinct CDR3 sequences, roughly 15% of which are singletons. Sequenced: PBMCs or a T cell subset sorted from them (not recorded which). The TCR was taken from a man aged 18 to 29 who had mild COVID-19 (a few samples of this study predate the infection). Cell type and time point are not known. The gene calls are TRBV12-3 or TRBV12-4 and TRBJ2-5, with 8 bases fitting TRBD2. The CDR3 is CASSLISGGETQYF. The CDR3 DNA reads TGTGCCAGCAGTTTAATAAGCGGGGGCGAGACCCAGTACTTC.